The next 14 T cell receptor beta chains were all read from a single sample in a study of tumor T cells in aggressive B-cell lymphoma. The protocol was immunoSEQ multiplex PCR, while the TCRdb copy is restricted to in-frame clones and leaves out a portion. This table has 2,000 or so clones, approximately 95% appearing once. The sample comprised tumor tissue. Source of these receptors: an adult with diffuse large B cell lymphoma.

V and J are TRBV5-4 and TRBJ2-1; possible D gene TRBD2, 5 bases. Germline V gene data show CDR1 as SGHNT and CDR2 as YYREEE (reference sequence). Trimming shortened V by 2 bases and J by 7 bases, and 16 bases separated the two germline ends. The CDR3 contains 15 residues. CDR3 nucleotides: TGTGCCAGCAGCTTTGGAGTCCCTACGGGAAATGAGCAGTTCTTC. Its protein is CASSFGVPTGNEQFF.

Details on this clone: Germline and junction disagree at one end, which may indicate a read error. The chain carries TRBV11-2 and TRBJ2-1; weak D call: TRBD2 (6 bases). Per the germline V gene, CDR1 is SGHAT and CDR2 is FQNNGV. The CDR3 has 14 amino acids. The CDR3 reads CASNLGTGDNEQFF. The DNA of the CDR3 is TGTGCCAGCAACTTAGGGACGGGGGATAATGAGCAGTTCTTC.

Written as DNA, the CDR3 is TGTGCCAGCAGAACTGGAGGACCTAACACTGAAGCTTTCTTT. The encoded protein is CASRTGGPNTEAFF. V gene TRBV7-6 combines with J gene TRBJ1-1; D call uncertain. The germline V gene has CDR1 SGHVS and CDR2 FNYEAQ. V lost 6 bases and J lost 2, with 13 bases in between. This CDR3 has 14 amino acids.

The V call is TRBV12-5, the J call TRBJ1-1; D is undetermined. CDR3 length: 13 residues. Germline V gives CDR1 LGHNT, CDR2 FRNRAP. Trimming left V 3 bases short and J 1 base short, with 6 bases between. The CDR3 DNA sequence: TGTGCTAGTGGTTTATCGGGGAACACTGAAGCTTTCTTT. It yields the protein CASGLSGNTEAFF.

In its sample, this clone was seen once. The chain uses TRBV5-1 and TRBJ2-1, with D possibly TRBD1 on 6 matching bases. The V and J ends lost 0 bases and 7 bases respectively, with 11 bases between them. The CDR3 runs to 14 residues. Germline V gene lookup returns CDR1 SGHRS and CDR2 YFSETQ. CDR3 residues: CASSLEGTTNEQFF. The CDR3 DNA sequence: TGCGCCAGCAGCTTGGAAGGGACAACTAATGAGCAGTTCTTC.

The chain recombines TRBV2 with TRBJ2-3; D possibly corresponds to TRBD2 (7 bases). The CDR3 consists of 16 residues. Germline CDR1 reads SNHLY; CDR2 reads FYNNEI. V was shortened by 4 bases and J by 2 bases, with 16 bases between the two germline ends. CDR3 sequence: CASSVRGGAFTDTQYF. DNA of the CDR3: TGTGCCAGCAGTGTTCGTGGGGGGGCCTTCACAGATACGCAGTATTTT.

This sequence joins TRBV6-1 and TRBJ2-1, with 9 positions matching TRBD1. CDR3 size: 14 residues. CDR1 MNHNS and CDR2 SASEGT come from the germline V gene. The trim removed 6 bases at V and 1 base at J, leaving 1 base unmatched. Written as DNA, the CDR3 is TGTGCCAGCAGGGGACAGGGTTCCTACAATGAGCAGTTCTTC. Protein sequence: CASRGQGSYNEQFF.

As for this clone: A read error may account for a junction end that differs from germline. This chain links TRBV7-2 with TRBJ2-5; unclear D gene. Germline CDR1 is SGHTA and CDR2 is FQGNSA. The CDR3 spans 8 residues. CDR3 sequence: CASSRLDF. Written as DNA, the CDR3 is TGTGCCAGCAGCCGTCTCGACTTC.

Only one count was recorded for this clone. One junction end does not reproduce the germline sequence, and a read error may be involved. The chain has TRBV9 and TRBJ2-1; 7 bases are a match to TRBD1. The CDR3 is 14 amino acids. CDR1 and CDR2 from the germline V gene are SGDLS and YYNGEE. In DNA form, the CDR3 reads TGTGCCAGCAACGTAGGGGGCACTTACAATGAGCAGTTCTTC. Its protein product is CASNVGGTYNEQFF.

DNA of the CDR3: TGTGCCAGCAGCTTACGGTCGGGTACCACGACCACTGAAGCTTTCTTT. Translating it yields CASSLRSGTTTTEAFF. The V and J genes are TRBV7-2 and TRBJ1-1; no clear D gene. This CDR3 is 16 amino acids long. Trimming pared 2 bases from V and 4 bases from J, leaving 17 bases between. Per germline, CDR1 SGHTA and CDR2 FQGNSA.

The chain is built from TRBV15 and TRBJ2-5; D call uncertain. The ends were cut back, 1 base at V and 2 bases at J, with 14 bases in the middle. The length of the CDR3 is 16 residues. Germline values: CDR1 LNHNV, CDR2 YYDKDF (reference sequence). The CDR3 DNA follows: TGTGCCACCAGCAGAGCCCAGTCCGTTACGCAAGAGACCCAGTACTTC. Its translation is CATSRAQSVTQETQYF.

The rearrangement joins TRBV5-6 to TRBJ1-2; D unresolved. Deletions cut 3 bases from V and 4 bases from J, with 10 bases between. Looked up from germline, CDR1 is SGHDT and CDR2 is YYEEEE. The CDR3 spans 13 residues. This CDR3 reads CASSSIFGYGYTF. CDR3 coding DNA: TGTGCCAGCAGCTCGATCTTCGGCTATGGCTACACCTTC. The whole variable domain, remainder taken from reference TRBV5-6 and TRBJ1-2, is DAGVTQSPTHLIKTRGQQVTLRCSPKSGHDTVSWYQQALGQGPQFIFQYYEEEERQRGNFPDRFSGHQFPNYSSELNVNALLLGDSALYLCASSSIFGYGYTFGSGTRLTVV.

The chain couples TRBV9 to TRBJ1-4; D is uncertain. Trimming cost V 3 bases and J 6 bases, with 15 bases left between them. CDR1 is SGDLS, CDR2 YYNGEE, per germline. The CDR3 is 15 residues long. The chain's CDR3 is CASSATGLSYEKLFF. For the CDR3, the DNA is TGTGCCAGCAGCGCGACTGGACTGTCTTATGAAAAACTGTTTTTT. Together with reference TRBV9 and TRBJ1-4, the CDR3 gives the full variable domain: DSGVTQTPKHLITATGQRVTLRCSPRSGDLSVYWYQQSLDQGLQFLIQYYNGEERAKGNILERFSAQQFPDLHSELNLSSLELGDSALYFCASSATGLSYEKLFFGSGTQLSVL.

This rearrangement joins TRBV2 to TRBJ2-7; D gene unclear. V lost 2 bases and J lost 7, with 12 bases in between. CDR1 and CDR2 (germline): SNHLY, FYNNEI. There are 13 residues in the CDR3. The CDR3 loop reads CASSEISSGEQYF. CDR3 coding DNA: TGTGCCAGCAGTGAAATAAGTTCAGGAGAGCAGTACTTC.